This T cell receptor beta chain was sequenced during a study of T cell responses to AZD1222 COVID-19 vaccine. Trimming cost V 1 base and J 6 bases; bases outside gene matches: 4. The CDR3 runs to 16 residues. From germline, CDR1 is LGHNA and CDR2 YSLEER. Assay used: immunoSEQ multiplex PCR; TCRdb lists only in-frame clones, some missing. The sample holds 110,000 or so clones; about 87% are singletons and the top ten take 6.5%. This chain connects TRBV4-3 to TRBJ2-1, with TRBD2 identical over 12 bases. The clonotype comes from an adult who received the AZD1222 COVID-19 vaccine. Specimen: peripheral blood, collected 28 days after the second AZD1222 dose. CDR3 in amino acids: CASSQGLLAGGNEQFF. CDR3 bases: TGCGCCAGCAGCCAAGGTTTACTAGCGGGGGGCAATGAGCAGTTCTTC.